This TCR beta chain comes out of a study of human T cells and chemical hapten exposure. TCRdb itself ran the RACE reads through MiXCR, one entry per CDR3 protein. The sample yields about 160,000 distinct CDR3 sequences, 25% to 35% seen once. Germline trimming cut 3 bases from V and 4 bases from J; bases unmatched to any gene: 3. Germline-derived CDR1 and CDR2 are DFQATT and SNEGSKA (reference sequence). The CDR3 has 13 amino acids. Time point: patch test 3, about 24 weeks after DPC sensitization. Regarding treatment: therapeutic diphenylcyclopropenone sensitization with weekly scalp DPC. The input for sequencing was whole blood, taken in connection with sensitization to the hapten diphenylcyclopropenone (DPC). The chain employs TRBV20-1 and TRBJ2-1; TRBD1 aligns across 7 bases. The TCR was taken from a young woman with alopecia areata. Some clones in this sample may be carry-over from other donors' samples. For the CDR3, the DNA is TGCAGTGCTAGCCGGGACAGTTACAATGAGCAGTTCTTC. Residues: CSASRDSYNEQFF.